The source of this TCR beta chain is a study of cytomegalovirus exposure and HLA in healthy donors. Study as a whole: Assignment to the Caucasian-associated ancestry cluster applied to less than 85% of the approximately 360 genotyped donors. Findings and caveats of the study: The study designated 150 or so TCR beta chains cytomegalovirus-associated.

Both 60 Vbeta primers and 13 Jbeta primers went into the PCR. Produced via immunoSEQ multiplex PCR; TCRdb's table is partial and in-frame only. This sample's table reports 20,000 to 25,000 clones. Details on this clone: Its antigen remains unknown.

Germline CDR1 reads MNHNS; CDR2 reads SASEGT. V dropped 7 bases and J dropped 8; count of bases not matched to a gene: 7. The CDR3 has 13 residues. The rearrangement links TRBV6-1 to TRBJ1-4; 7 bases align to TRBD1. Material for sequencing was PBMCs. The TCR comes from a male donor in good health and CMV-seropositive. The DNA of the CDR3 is TGTGCCAGCAAAAGCCAGGGGGTCGAAAAACTGTTTTTT. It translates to CASKSQGVEKLFF.